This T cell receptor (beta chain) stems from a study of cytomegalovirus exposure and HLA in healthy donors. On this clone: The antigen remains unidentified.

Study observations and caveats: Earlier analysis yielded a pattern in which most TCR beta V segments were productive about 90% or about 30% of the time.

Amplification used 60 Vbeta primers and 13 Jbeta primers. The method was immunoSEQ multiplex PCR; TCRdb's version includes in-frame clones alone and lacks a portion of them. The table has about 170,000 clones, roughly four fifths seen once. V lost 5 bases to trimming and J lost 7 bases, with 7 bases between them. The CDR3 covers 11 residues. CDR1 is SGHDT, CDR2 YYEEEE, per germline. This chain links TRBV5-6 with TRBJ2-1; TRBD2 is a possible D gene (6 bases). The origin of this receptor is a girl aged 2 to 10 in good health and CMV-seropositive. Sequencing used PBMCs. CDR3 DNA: TGTGCCAGCAGGGGGGGAAATGAGCAGTTCTTC. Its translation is CASRGGNEQFF.